The 16 T cell receptor beta chains in this list originate from one sample, sequenced in a study of metastatic and nonmetastatic thyroid tumors. Each patient went into thyroid surgery without having received any treatment. MiXCR reprocessed the PCR reads for TCRdb. The table has approximately 30,000 clones, around 3.9% seen once. The sequenced material came from blood. The receptors here all came from a male donor with papillary thyroid cancer or a benign thyroid nodule (not recorded which). Some clones in this sample may be carry-over from other donors' samples.

This clone was picked up a small number of times. The chain combines TRBV15 with TRBJ2-2; D uncertain. Germline V gives CDR1 LNHNV, CDR2 YYDKDF (reference sequence). V lost 0 bases and J 4 bases, leaving 12 bases between the germline ends. This CDR3 has 16 amino acids. In DNA form, the CDR3 reads TGTGCCACCAGCAGAGATCGTGGGCAGGTCACCGGGGAGCTGTTTTTT. Its translation is CATSRDRGQVTGELFF.

This clone was picked up a small number of times. V and J are TRBV20-1 and TRBJ1-1, with D possibly matching TRBD1 (5 bases). The CDR3 contains 15 residues. Germline values: CDR1 DFQATT, CDR2 SNEGSKA (reference sequence). V gave up 2 bases and J gave up 1 base, with 14 bases separating them. CDR3 amino acids: CSARRPGRQNTEAFF. The CDR3 coding sequence is TGCAGTGCTAGACGACCGGGACGGCAGAACACTGAAGCTTTCTTT.

As to this clone: At one of its ends the junction is not consistent with the germline gene, which may arise from a read error. CDR3 in amino acids: CSSSYSGGSSYNEQFF. For the CDR3, the DNA is TGTTCCAGCAGTTACTCGGGGGGGAGCTCCTACAATGAGCAGTTCTTC. The genes are TRBV6-6 and TRBJ2-1; 8 bases fit TRBD2. CDR3 size: 16 residues. The V gene's germline CDR1 is MNHNY and CDR2 SVGAGI (reference sequence).

The chain employs TRBV27 and TRBJ2-3; perhaps TRBD2 as D (5 bases). The CDR3 consists of 16 residues. Deletions cut 6 bases from V and 6 bases from J, with 22 bases between. Germline loops: CDR1 MNHEY, CDR2 SMNVEV (reference sequence). The CDR3 DNA reads TGTGCCAGCAGATTCAATCGGTTGGGGAGTGGTGATACGCAGTATTTT. This codes for CASRFNRLGSGDTQYF.

This clone was detected ten times or more. The genes are TRBV5-6 and TRBJ2-7, with 8 bases fitting TRBD2. The CDR3 is 16 amino acids. The V segment lost 3 bases and the J segment 5 bases; nucleotides outside the gene matches: 13. CDR1 and CDR2 from the germline V gene are SGHDT and YYEEEE. CDR3 sequence: CASSYGSGLAVDEQYF. Written as DNA, the CDR3 is TGTGCCAGCAGCTATGGTAGCGGACTAGCTGTTGACGAGCAGTACTTC.

This clone showed up many times. V usage is TRBV6-2 or TRBV6-3 and J usage is TRBJ2-1, with 7 nucleotides matching TRBD1. Trimming cost V 7 bases and J 9 bases; bases outside gene matches: 15. Germline V lookup: CDR1 MNHEY, CDR2 SVGEGT. This CDR3 is built from 15 residues. Here the CDR3 DNA reads TGTGCCAGCACCTTACTGGGGACAGTGACAGTTGAGCAGTTCTTC. Protein: CASTLLGTVTVEQFF.

Comments on this clone: A read error may explain this, as a much larger clone is one base away. The chain links TRBV28 to TRBJ1-2; D unclear. Looked up from germline, CDR1 is MDHEN and CDR2 is SYDVKM. The CDR3 loop spans 11 amino acids. CDR3 nucleotide sequence: TGTGCCAGCAGTTCACGCTATGGCCACACCTTC. Translation: CASSSRYGHTF.

This clone has more than one count but fewer than ten. The chain employs TRBV27 and TRBJ2-7, with D possibly being TRBD2 (5 bases). The ends were cut back, 6 bases at V and 2 bases at J, with 11 bases in the middle. The CDR3 extends over 13 amino acids. CDR1 is MNHEY and CDR2 is SMNVEV in the germline V gene (reference sequence). CDR3 in amino acids: CASRPFGAYEQYF. CDR3 nucleotide sequence: TGTGCCAGCAGGCCCTTCGGGGCCTACGAGCAGTACTTC.

The rearrangement uses TRBV7-8 and TRBJ2-7; D possibly uses TRBD1 or TRBD2 (5 bases each). The germline CDR1 and CDR2 sequences are SGHVS and FQNEAQ. Trimming took 5 bases from V and 0 from J, leaving 8 bases between them. This CDR3 contains 13 residues. The CDR3 bases are TGTGCCAGCAGCGAGGGGCTCTCCTACGAGCAGTACTTC. It yields the protein CASSEGLSYEQYF.

In its sample, this clone was seen a few times. The chain couples TRBV6-1 to TRBJ1-6, with D unclear. The CDR3 totals 13 residues. Germline CDR1 MNHNS, CDR2 SASEGT. V lost 3 bases, J lost 0 bases, and 0 bases lay in between. CDR3 loop: CASSDSYNSPLHF. CDR3 in DNA: TGTGCCAGCAGTGACTCCTATAATTCACCCCTCCACTTT.

The CDR3 reads CATSRKGREKLFF. In DNA form, the CDR3 reads TGTGCCACCAGCAGAAAGGGTCGGGAAAAACTGTTTTTT. The chain links TRBV15 to TRBJ1-4; no definite D call. Trimming took off 2 bases at V and 8 bases at J, with 9 bases between the two ends. Per germline, CDR1 LNHNV and CDR2 YYDKDF (reference sequence). This CDR3 comprises 13 residues.

This clone was counted ten times or more. The chain joins TRBV6-5 to TRBJ2-7; perhaps TRBD2 as D (7 bases). V was pared by 0 bases and J by 3 bases, with 15 bases between. The CDR3 has 16 amino acids. CDR1 MNHEY and CDR2 SVGAGI come from the germline V gene. CDR3 DNA: TGTGCCAGCAGTTACTCGATTCGCGGGGGCCTCTACGAGCAGTACTTC. Its translation is CASSYSIRGGLYEQYF.

V is TRBV2 and J is TRBJ1-1; D not certain. The germline V and J ends were trimmed by 7 bases and 5 bases, with 11 bases remaining between them. The CDR3 length is 12 residues. From germline, CDR1 is SNHLY and CDR2 FYNNEI. CDR3 nucleotides: TGTGCCAGCACAACACGACAAACTGAAGCTTTCTTT. This sequence encodes CASTTRQTEAFF.

This clone was recorded a few times. The chain has TRBV2 and TRBJ1-1, with D hard to call. The CDR3 covers 15 residues. The V end lost 5 bases, the J end lost 5 bases, and 18 bases lay between the germline ends. The germline CDR1 and CDR2 sequences are SNHLY and FYNNEI. The CDR3 is CASSKKMEAWTEAFF. CDR3 in DNA: TGTGCCAGCAGTAAAAAAATGGAGGCATGGACTGAAGCTTTCTTT.

The CDR3 DNA follows: TGCAGTGCTAGCCGGGCGTTGGCAGGGAAGGAGAATGAGCAGTTCTTC. Protein product: CSASRALAGKENEQFF. The chain is built from TRBV20-1 and TRBJ2-1; a weak D match, TRBD1 (5 bases). The CDR3 is 16 amino acids. The V gene lost 3 bases and the J gene lost 7 bases, with 22 bases spanning the gap. Germline CDR1 DFQATT, CDR2 SNEGSKA (reference sequence).

This clone was recorded a few times. This chain links TRBV20-1 with TRBJ2-1; D unresolved. Germline-derived CDR1 and CDR2 are DFQATT and SNEGSKA (reference sequence). With 3 bases removed from V and 3 bases from J, the gap between germline ends came to 9 bases. The CDR3 is made up of 13 amino acids. The CDR3 here is CSASLPYYNEQFF. DNA for the CDR3: TGCAGTGCTAGTTTGCCTTACTACAATGAGCAGTTCTTC.